A single sample is the source of the 31 T cell receptor beta chains below, sequenced in a study of blood T cell repertoires in COVID-19. Sequenced by immunoSEQ multiplex PCR; TCRdb stores in-frame clones only, minus some. Among some 260,000 clones listed, around 89% were seen once. The material sequenced was PBMCs or T cells enriched from blood (not recorded which). Receptor source: a middle-aged man who had recovered from COVID-19.

The chain uses TRBV7-3 and TRBJ1-5; D might be TRBD1 (5 bases). Trimming pared 0 bases from V and 4 bases from J, leaving 7 bases between. CDR3 size: 14 residues. Germline V gene sequence: CDR1 SGHTA, CDR2 FQGTGA. CDR3 nucleotide sequence: TGTGCCAGCAGCTTAACGGGGGGTAATCAGCCCCAGCATTTT. Protein sequence: CASSLTGGNQPQHF. Variable domain in full (rest from reference TRBV7-3 and TRBJ1-5): GAGVSQTPSNKVTEKGKYVELRCDPISGHTALYWYRQSLGQGPEFLIYFQGTGAADDSGLPNDRFFAVRPEGSVSTLKIQRTERGDSAVYLCASSLTGGNQPQHFGDGTRLSIL.

The chain is built from TRBV7-9 and TRBJ2-7; D perhaps matches TRBD1 (7 bases). In germline, CDR1 is SEHNR, CDR2 FQNEAQ (reference sequence). The germline V and J ends were trimmed by 6 bases and 6 bases, with 15 bases remaining between them. The CDR3 length is 13 residues. CDR3 DNA: TGTGCCAGCAGTCTGGAGGGGGCTGGCGAGCAGTACTTC. Residues: CASSLEGAGEQYF.

A remark on this clone: This CDR3 is also generated by other DNA sequences in the sample. The rearrangement joins TRBV7-8 to TRBJ2-2, with 12 positions matching TRBD2. This CDR3 has 16 residues. From germline, CDR1 is SGHVS and CDR2 FQNEAQ. Trimming took 5 bases from V and 5 from J; bases not matched to a gene: 6. CDR3 nucleotides: TGTGCCAGCAGCAGACTAGCGGGAGCCCGGACCGGGGAGCTGTTTTTT. Protein: CASSRLAGARTGELFF.

The CDR3 DNA is TGCAGCGTGAGAATGAATGAGCAGTTCTTC. It yields the protein CSVRMNEQFF. The rearrangement uses TRBV29-1 and TRBJ2-1; D remains unclear. The CDR3 is made up of 10 amino acids. CDR1 is SQVTM and CDR2 is ANQGSEA in the germline V gene. Trimming took off 6 bases at V and 7 bases at J, with 7 bases between the two ends.

The chain is built from TRBV19 and TRBJ2-7, with TRBD2 identical over 7 bases. CDR3 size: 15 residues. Germline V gene data show CDR1 as LNHDA and CDR2 as SQIVND (reference sequence). Trimming took 3 bases from V and 0 from J; bases not matched to a gene: 5. The CDR3 here is CASSIQGGSSYEQYF. DNA of the CDR3: TGTGCCAGTAGTATTCAAGGCGGGAGCTCCTACGAGCAGTACTTC.

The gene calls are TRBV9 and TRBJ1-6; TRBD1 matches 8 bases. Trimming took 3 bases from V and 7 from J; bases not matched to a gene: 9. This CDR3 contains 16 residues. The V gene's germline CDR1 is SGDLS and CDR2 YYNGEE. In nucleotides, the CDR3 is TGTGCCAGCAGCGCGGACATACAGGGGGGAAATTCACCCCTCCACTTT. Encoded protein: CASSADIQGGNSPLHF.

The rearrangement links TRBV12-3 or TRBV12-4 to TRBJ1-1; no definite D call. Trimming shortened V by 0 bases and J by 5 bases, and 7 bases separated the two germline ends. This CDR3 has 13 residues. DNA of the CDR3: TGTGCCAGCAGTTTAGCGGGCGGGACTGAAGCTTTCTTT. Protein: CASSLAGGTEAFF.

The rearrangement links TRBV11-3 to TRBJ2-7, with 7 positions matching TRBD1. Unmatched junction bases numbered 5, after V lost 1 base and J lost 5 bases. Germline V gives CDR1 SGHNT, CDR2 YENEEA. The CDR3 contains 14 residues. The CDR3, as DNA: TGTGCCAGCAGCTTAGGACAGGGTGGAAACGAGCAGTACTTC. Translated, it gives CASSLGQGGNEQYF. The full variable domain, rest sourced from reference TRBV11-3 and TRBJ2-7, is EAGVVQSPRYKIIEKKQPVAFWCNPISGHNTLYWYLQNLGQGPELLIRYENEEAVDDSQLPKDRFSAERLKGVDSTLKIQPAELGDSAVYLCASSLGQGGNEQYFGPGTRLTVT.

This sequence joins TRBV7-2 and TRBJ1-5; TRBD1 matches at 7 bases. The CDR3 has 17 residues. Germline V lookup: CDR1 SGHTA, CDR2 FQGNSA. J was trimmed by 0 bases and V by 5 bases; bases with no gene match: 10. The CDR3, as DNA: TGTGCCAGCAGCCCCGGGACAGACGATTATAGCAATCAGCCCCAGCATTTT. Its translation is CASSPGTDDYSNQPQHF.

The genes are TRBV6-5 and TRBJ1-4; 7 bases are shared with TRBD1. Germline V gene sequence: CDR1 MNHEY, CDR2 SVGAGI. After removal of 2 bases from V and 11 bases from J, the junction contained 2 bases not matched to a gene. The CDR3 consists of 12 residues. CDR3 in DNA: TGTGCCAGCAGTTACAAACAGGGGAAACTGTTTTTT. Translation gives CASSYKQGKLFF.

The table lists this clone with a count of one. The V gene is TRBV3-1 (or the pseudogene TRBV3-2), the J gene TRBJ2-3; 10 bases map to TRBD1. Germline CDR1 is LGHDT and CDR2 is YNNKEL (reference sequence). CDR3 size: 19 residues. Unmatched junction bases numbered 11, after V lost 2 bases and J lost 0 bases. CDR3 sequence (DNA): TGTGCCAGCAGCCAACCGACGGACAGGGGGTTCTCTAGCACAGATACGCAGTATTTT. As protein: CASSQPTDRGFSSTDTQYF.

The DNA of the CDR3 is TGTGCCAGCAGCTTTGGGGCGGGGGGCACAGATACGCAGTATTTT. Translating gives CASSFGAGGTDTQYF. V and J are TRBV5-4 and TRBJ2-3, with 7 bases fitting TRBD2. This CDR3 region has 15 residues. V lost 2 bases and J lost 1; bases outside the gene matches: 4. Germline CDR1 is SGHNT and CDR2 is YYREEE (reference sequence).

As concerns this clone: Given a much more abundant clone one base away, this may be a read error. The sample contains more than one DNA sequence encoding this CDR3. The rearrangement links TRBV6-5 to TRBJ2-5; 10 bases agree with TRBD2. In germline, CDR1 is MNHEY, CDR2 SVGAGI. This CDR3 is 16 amino acids long. V gave up 2 bases and J gave up 1 base; unmatched junction bases: 4. This chain's CDR3 is CASSYPEREGQETQYF. The DNA of the CDR3 is TGTGCCAGCAGTTACCCGGAGCGGGAGGGCCAAGAGACCCAGTACTTC.

The V gene is TRBV19, the J gene TRBJ2-7; 10 bases are a match to TRBD1. Per germline, CDR1 LNHDA and CDR2 SQIVND (reference sequence). V shed 4 bases and J 5 bases; nucleotides not matched to a gene: 5. CDR3 length equals 14 residues. The CDR3 DNA is TGTGCCAGTAGTAGGCGGGACAGGGGCCACGAGCAGTACTTC. Its protein is CASSRRDRGHEQYF.

The chain recombines TRBV12-5 with TRBJ1-1; D perhaps matches TRBD1 (6 bases). Germline loops: CDR1 LGHNT, CDR2 FRNRAP. V was clipped by 7 bases and J by 3 bases, with 18 bases between them. The CDR3 is 15 amino acids. The CDR3 loop is CASAHKQGGHTEAFF. CDR3 DNA: TGTGCTAGTGCCCATAAACAGGGAGGGCACACTGAAGCTTTCTTT.

This clone appeared a single time. This chain joins TRBV5-1 and TRBJ2-3; maybe TRBD2 (6 bases). V was clipped by 4 bases and J by 0 bases, with 9 bases between them. The CDR3 sequence is 14 residues long. Germline loops: CDR1 SGHRS, CDR2 YFSETQ. The CDR3 nucleotides are TGCGCCAGCAGCGGCGGGATAAGCACAGATACGCAGTATTTT. Translating it yields CASSGGISTDTQYF.

The chain joins TRBV9 to TRBJ2-5; TRBD2 aligns across 10 bases. V trimming: 3 bases; J trimming: 5 bases; junction bases outside the gene matches: 4. This CDR3 comprises 14 residues. CDR1 is SGDLS and CDR2 is YYNGEE in the germline V gene. CDR3 residues: CASSEAGGWETQYF. CDR3 coding DNA: TGTGCCAGCAGCGAAGCGGGGGGGTGGGAGACCCAGTACTTC.

The CDR3 DNA reads as TGTGCCAGCAGCCGATCCGGGGGGTCTAATGAAAAACTGTTTTTT. It yields the protein CASSRSGGSNEKLFF. The rearrangement links TRBV7-8 to TRBJ1-4; weak D call: TRBD1 (5 bases). CDR1 and CDR2 from the germline V gene are SGHVS and FQNEAQ. CDR3 size: 15 residues. V was clipped by 5 bases and J by 3 bases, with 13 bases between them.

V usage is TRBV28 and J usage is TRBJ1-2, with 10 bases lining up with TRBD1. Per the germline V gene, CDR1 is MDHEN and CDR2 is SYDVKM. The V segment lost 8 bases and the J segment 4 bases; nucleotides outside the gene matches: 16. There are 17 residues in the CDR3. DNA of the CDR3: TGTGCCAGCTGTACACCGGGACAGGGGACAAAGGGCTATGGCTACACCTTC. Amino acid sequence: CASCTPGQGTKGYGYTF.

In this sample, this clone turned up once. This chain uses TRBV9 with TRBJ2-2; 7 bases are shared with TRBD2. CDR1 and CDR2 (germline): SGDLS, YYNGEE. The CDR3 contains 16 residues. V gave up 0 bases and J gave up 4 bases; unmatched junction bases: 6. CDR3 region: CASSVGPGGTTGELFF. CDR3 nucleotides: TGTGCCAGCAGCGTAGGCCCGGGGGGAACCACCGGGGAGCTGTTTTTT.

The V gene is TRBV7-9, the J gene TRBJ1-1, with a possible D match to TRBD1 (5 bases). The V and J ends lost 7 bases and 6 bases respectively, with 21 bases between them. Germline lookup yields CDR1 SEHNR and CDR2 FQNEAQ (reference sequence). CDR3 length: 15 residues. For the CDR3, the DNA is TGTGCCAGCACCCGAGGCGCAGGGTTCGGTCCTGAAGCTTTCTTT. This translates into CASTRGAGFGPEAFF.

The chain employs TRBV5-4 and TRBJ2-7, with D maybe TRBD1 (5 bases). V was shortened by 4 bases and J by 1 base, with 15 bases between the two germline ends. Germline V gives CDR1 SGHNT, CDR2 YYREEE (reference sequence). The CDR3 is 15 residues long. CDR3 sequence: CASSDQGVRSYEQYF. The CDR3, as DNA: TGTGCCAGCAGCGATCAAGGGGTTCGGTCCTACGAGCAGTACTTC.

The chain recombines TRBV5-5 with TRBJ2-3; 11 nucleotides agree with TRBD2. Germline lookup yields CDR1 SGHKS and CDR2 YYEKEE (reference sequence). The V segment lost 5 bases and the J segment 1 base; nucleotides outside the gene matches: 6. The CDR3 has 16 amino acids. CDR3 DNA: TGTGCCAGCAGGCCTAGACTAGCGGGGCGCACAGATACGCAGTATTTT. Translating it yields CASRPRLAGRTDTQYF.

V and J are TRBV7-2 and TRBJ2-3, with unresolved D. Trimming took off 4 bases at V and 4 bases at J, with 12 bases between the two ends. The CDR3 is 14 residues long. CDR1 SGHTA and CDR2 FQGNSA come from the germline V gene. The CDR3 DNA follows: TGTGCCAGCAGCTGGGCTATACGATCAGATACGCAGTATTTT. Protein: CASSWAIRSDTQYF.

This rearrangement joins TRBV30 to TRBJ1-5, with D uncertain. Deletions cut 1 base from V and 0 bases from J, with 4 bases between. CDR1 GTSNPN and CDR2 SVGIG come from the germline V gene (reference sequence). This CDR3 spans 13 amino acids. The CDR3 bases are TGTGCCTGGAGTGGTAATAGCAATCAGCCCCAGCATTTT. Translating gives CAWSGNSNQPQHF.

The chain employs TRBV13 and TRBJ2-6, with TRBD1 identical over 8 bases. V shed 5 bases and J 3 bases; nucleotides not matched to a gene: 3. The CDR3 covers 15 residues. Germline-derived CDR1 and CDR2 are PRHDT and FYEKMQ (reference sequence). CDR3 nucleotides: TGTGCCAGCAGCCCCAGGGGGCATGGGGCCAACGTCCTGACTTTC. Translation gives CASSPRGHGANVLTF.

The chain is built from TRBV4-3 and TRBJ2-7; the D gene is possibly TRBD1 (5 bases). Between the trimmed V and J ends, which lost 1 base and 4 bases, there was a span of 8 bases. The CDR3 is made up of 13 amino acids. CDR1 is LGHNA and CDR2 is YSLEER in the germline V gene. CDR3 coding DNA: TGCGCCAGCAGCCAAGCCAGGGTATACGAGCAGTACTTC. Translation gives CASSQARVYEQYF.

CDR3 DNA: TGCGCCAGCAGCTTGGTTGGGACTAGCGGGGGAGAGACCCAGTACTTC. Translated: CASSLVGTSGGETQYF. J is TRBJ2-5 and V is TRBV5-1, with 14 bases that match TRBD2. V was pared by 0 bases and J by 4 bases, with 2 bases of the junction left unmatched. CDR1 and CDR2 from the germline V gene are SGHRS and YFSETQ. This CDR3 has 16 residues.

This chain joins TRBV28 and TRBJ2-1, with D maybe TRBD2 (6 bases). The CDR3 has 15 amino acids. Germline V lookup: CDR1 MDHEN, CDR2 SYDVKM. Trimming took off 4 bases at V and 7 bases at J, with 17 bases between the two ends. The CDR3 nucleotides read TGTGCCAGCAGTTCTCTACTAGGAGGGCCGAATGAGCAGTTCTTC. As protein: CASSSLLGGPNEQFF.

The chain is built from TRBV6-6 and TRBJ2-7, with TRBD1 identical over 9 bases. Germline-derived CDR1 and CDR2 are MNHNY and SVGAGI (reference sequence). With V trimmed by 0 bases and J by 3 bases, 6 bases remained unmatched. The CDR3 extends over 16 amino acids. CDR3 nucleotides: TGTGCCAGCAGTTACTCGAGTGGGACAGGGTACTACGAGCAGTACTTC. Its translation is CASSYSSGTGYYEQYF.

The gene calls are TRBV5-6 and TRBJ2-2, with TRBD1 identical over 9 bases. This CDR3 has 14 residues. CDR1 and CDR2 (germline): SGHDT, YYEEEE. The ends lost 9 bases at V and 3 bases at J; junction bases unmatched: 6. The CDR3 protein is CATKTGGYTGELFF. CDR3 sequence (DNA): TGTGCCACGAAGACAGGGGGGTACACCGGGGAGCTGTTTTTT.